The 17 T cell receptor beta chains listed next were all sequenced from one sample in a study of T cell repertoires in cytomegalovirus infection. TCRdb reanalysed the reads using MiXCR and keeps one entry per CDR3 protein. Among 700,000 to 850,000 distinct CDR3 sequences listed, over 25% were seen once. Antigens of these TCRs are unknown. The material was cultured CD8+ T cells from PBMCs, obtained from culture after CMV antigen stimulation. The receptors shown here come from a human donor in good health (CMV status not recorded). Some clones in this sample may be carry-over from other donors' samples.

The chain is built from TRBV20-1 and TRBJ1-2, with 9 positions matching TRBD1. Trimming took 6 bases from V and 5 from J; bases not matched to a gene: 16. This CDR3 comprises 16 residues. CDR1 and CDR2 from the germline V gene are DFQATT and SNEGSKA (reference sequence). CDR3 in DNA: TGCAGTGCGCGTGCGGGGGACAGGGTTTCGACTTATGGCTACACCTTC. It codes for CSARAGDRVSTYGYTF.

V gene TRBV7-8 combines with J gene TRBJ2-4; D gene unclear. Germline V CDR1 and CDR2: SGHVS, FQNEAQ. Trimming cost V 1 base and J 8 bases, with 18 bases left between them. The CDR3 is made up of 16 amino acids. The CDR3 sequence is CASSLEGLSVRHIQYF. The CDR3 DNA reads TGTGCCAGCAGCTTAGAGGGCTTAAGCGTCAGGCACATTCAGTACTTC.

This clonotype was counted a few times. This rearrangement joins TRBV18 to TRBJ2-7; a weak D match, TRBD2 (6 bases). This CDR3 comprises 14 residues. V was pared by 6 bases and J by 2 bases, with 14 bases between. Germline V gene data show CDR1 as KGHSH and CDR2 as LQKENI. The chain's CDR3 is CASSAGRGAYEQYV. CDR3 DNA: TGTGCCAGCTCTGCGGGAAGGGGAGCCTACGAGCAGTACGTC.

This clonotype was found once. A much larger clone differs from this one at a single base, so this may be a read error. The chain links TRBV7-8 to TRBJ1-6; D unresolved. CDR1 and CDR2 from the germline V gene are SGHVS and FQNEAQ. The CDR3 is 13 amino acids. This chain's CDR3 is CASSQKYNPPLHF. The CDR3 DNA sequence: TGTGCCAGCAGCCAAAAATATAATCCACCCCTCCACTTT.

The DNA of the CDR3 is TGTGCCAGCAGCCCACTAGCGTCCCCCTACAATGAGCAGTTCTTC. Its protein product is CASSPLASPYNEQFF. The chain couples TRBV7-9 to TRBJ2-1; the match to TRBD2 covers 7 bases. Germline V gives CDR1 SEHNR, CDR2 FQNEAQ (reference sequence). Trimming at V came to 5 bases and at J to 2 bases, leaving 6 bases not matched to a gene. There are 15 residues in the CDR3.

V gene TRBV10-3 combines with J gene TRBJ1-6; D gene uncertain. Trimming took 3 bases from V and 1 from J, leaving 4 bases between them. CDR1 is ENHRY and CDR2 is SYGVKD in the germline V gene. The CDR3 spans 14 residues. CDR3 residues: CAISDDSYNSPLHF. The CDR3 DNA sequence: TGTGCCATCAGTGATGATTCCTATAATTCACCCCTCCACTTT.

With regard to this clonotype: This may arise from a read error, as a much more abundant clone is one base away. This rearrangement joins TRBV12-3 or TRBV12-4 to TRBJ2-7; D uncertain. V lost 3 bases and J lost 4, with 7 bases in between. The CDR3 totals 12 residues. The CDR3 nucleotides read TGTGCCAGCAGTTTTCAGTTTTACGAGCAGTACTTC. This codes for CASSFQFYEQYF.

The chain links TRBV10-3 to TRBJ2-3, with D possibly matching TRBD1 (5 bases). Germline V gene data show CDR1 as ENHRY and CDR2 as SYGVKD. V dropped 2 bases and J dropped 0 bases, with 18 bases sitting between them. This CDR3 has 18 residues. The CDR3 DNA reads TGTGCCATCAGTGAGCCAACCTTACAGGCGAGAAGCACAGATACGCAGTATTTT. Translating it yields CAISEPTLQARSTDTQYF.

The CDR3 bases are TGTGCCAGCAGTTTAATTCCAGCGGGACAAGAGACCCAGTACTTC. Translating it yields CASSLIPAGQETQYF. This rearrangement joins TRBV27 to TRBJ2-5, with 7 nucleotides matching TRBD2. CDR1 MNHEY and CDR2 SMNVEV come from the germline V gene (reference sequence). V lost 2 bases and J lost 2; bases outside the gene matches: 5. This CDR3 has 15 amino acids.

This rearrangement joins TRBV6-2 or TRBV6-3 to TRBJ2-7; 7 bases align to TRBD1. CDR1 is MNHEY, CDR2 SVGEGT, per germline. The J segment lost 6 bases and the V segment lost 5 bases, leaving 4 bases of the junction unmatched. The CDR3 covers 12 residues. CDR3 loop: CASSPQGFEQYV. The CDR3 nucleotides read TGTGCCAGCAGTCCACAGGGGTTCGAGCAGTACGTC.

The V gene is TRBV19, the J gene TRBJ2-2; TRBD2 agrees at 13 bases. CDR3 length: 18 amino acids. The V gene end was trimmed by 4 bases and the J gene end by 2 bases; junction bases not matched to a gene: 7. Germline V CDR1 and CDR2: LNHDA, SQIVND (reference sequence). Here the CDR3 DNA reads TGTGCCAGTAGTAAAGGGGGACTAGCGGGGATTAACACCGGGGAGCTGTTTTTT. Translated, it gives CASSKGGLAGINTGELFF.

This clonotype was found many times. The V and J genes are TRBV7-2 and TRBJ1-6, with 7 bases fitting TRBD1. The CDR3 is 14 amino acids. Germline CDR1 is SGHTA and CDR2 is FQGNSA. Unmatched junction bases numbered 9, after V lost 1 base and J lost 15 bases. CDR3 sequence reads: CASSLEGPGTDLHF. The CDR3 coding sequence is TGTGCCAGCAGCTTAGAGGGGCCCGGGACAGACCTCCACTTT.

This sequence joins TRBV2 and TRBJ1-2; the match to TRBD1 covers 7 bases. Trimming removed 8 bases from V and 9 bases from J; junction bases left unmatched: 9. The germline gives CDR1 SNHLY, CDR2 FYNNEI. The CDR3 sequence is 12 residues long. CDR3 nucleotides: TGTGCCAGCCCGACAGGGCTCCAGAGCTACACCTTC. Translation gives CASPTGLQSYTF.

This clonotype was observed many times. The chain employs TRBV7-2 and TRBJ1-2; TRBD1 agrees at 7 bases. This CDR3 has 15 amino acids. V trimming: 5 bases; J trimming: 0 bases; junction bases outside the gene matches: 6. Germline CDR1 reads SGHTA; CDR2 reads FQGNSA. CDR3 residues: CASSLTGAPNYGYTF. For the CDR3, the DNA is TGTGCCAGCAGCCTCACAGGGGCCCCTAACTATGGCTACACCTTC.

Ten or more counts support this clonotype. The CDR3 reads CASSLVPGSSYEQYF. CDR3 nucleotides: TGTGCCAGCAGCTTAGTCCCAGGGTCCTCCTACGAGCAGTACTTC. V and J are TRBV7-8 and TRBJ2-7, with a possible D match to TRBD1 (5 bases). Germline V lookup: CDR1 SGHVS, CDR2 FQNEAQ. Trimming took 1 base from V and 0 from J, leaving 10 bases between them. The CDR3 consists of 15 residues. Full variable domain (outside the CDR3, taken from reference TRBV7-8 and TRBJ2-7): GAGVSQSPRYKVAKRGQDVALRCDPISGHVSLFWYQQALGQGPEFLTYFQNEAQLDKSGLPSDRFFAERPEGSVSTLKIQRTQQEDSAVYLCASSLVPGSSYEQYFGPGTRLTVT.

The table lists this clonotype with a few counts. The J gene is TRBJ2-3, the V gene TRBV7-9, with D perhaps TRBD1 or TRBD2 (5 bases each). Trimming shortened V by 0 bases and J by 7 bases, and 23 bases separated the two germline ends. CDR3 size: 18 residues. CDR1 and CDR2 from the germline V gene are SEHNR and FQNEAQ (reference sequence). DNA for the CDR3: TGTGCCAGCAGCTTAGCGCTCGGGGCCCACCAAATCCAAAATACGCAGTATTTT. Translated: CASSLALGAHQIQNTQYF.

A few counts support this clonotype. The rearrangement links TRBV12-3 or TRBV12-4 to TRBJ1-2; possible D gene TRBD1, 5 bases. With 5 bases removed from V and 0 bases from J, the gap between germline ends came to 13 bases. CDR3 length: 15 amino acids. CDR3 coding DNA: TGTGCCAGCAGTATCCACGACAGCCCTAACTATGGCTACACCTTC. Translating it yields CASSIHDSPNYGYTF.